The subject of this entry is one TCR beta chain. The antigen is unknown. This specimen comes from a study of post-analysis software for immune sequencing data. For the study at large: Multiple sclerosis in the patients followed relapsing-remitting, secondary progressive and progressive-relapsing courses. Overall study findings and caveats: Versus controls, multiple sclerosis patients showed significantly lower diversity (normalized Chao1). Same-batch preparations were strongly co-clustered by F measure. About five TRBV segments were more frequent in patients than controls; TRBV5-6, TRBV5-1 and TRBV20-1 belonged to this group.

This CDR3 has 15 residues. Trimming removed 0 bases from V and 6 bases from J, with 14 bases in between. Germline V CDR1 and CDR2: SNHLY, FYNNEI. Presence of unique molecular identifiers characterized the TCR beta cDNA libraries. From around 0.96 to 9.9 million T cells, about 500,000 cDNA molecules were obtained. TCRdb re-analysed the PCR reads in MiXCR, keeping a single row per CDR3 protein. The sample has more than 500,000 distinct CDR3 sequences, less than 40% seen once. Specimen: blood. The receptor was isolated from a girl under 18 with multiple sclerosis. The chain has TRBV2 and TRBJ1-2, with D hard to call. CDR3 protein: CASSEARQKPDGYTF. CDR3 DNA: TGTGCCAGCAGTGAAGCCCGTCAAAAGCCCGATGGCTACACCTTC.